This TCR beta chain was sequenced in a study of spatial heterogeneity in lung cancer. Across the study: More beta-chain than alpha-chain sequences were consistently detected. The study's findings and limits: The study found ubiquitous expanded tumor TCRs in blood more at resection than follow-up.

As concerns this clonotype: Its antigen is still unknown.

Regarding time point: sample taken at primary tumor resection. Samples came from 65 to 75 TRACERx patients with untreated early-stage lung cancer. Germline CDR1 and CDR2: SGHRS and YFSETQ. V was trimmed by 5 bases and J by 4 bases, leaving 13 bases between them. This CDR3 contains 14 residues. Individually, TCR cDNA molecules were each labelled with a unique molecular identifier. TCRdb ran MiXCR on the 5' RACE reads and lists one entry per CDR3 protein. Among over 50,000 distinct CDR3 sequences, approximately 6% were seen once, and the ten largest hold roughly 14%. Sequencing was performed on PBMCs, taken at surgery. This TCR came from a female donor with early-stage non-small cell lung cancer. This chain connects TRBV5-1 to TRBJ1-3; D gene ambiguous. The CDR3 region has the DNA TGCGCCAGCAGTGGCGAAGGTGGGGGAAACACCATATATTTT. Protein: CASSGEGGGNTIYF.